These 2 T cell receptor beta chains were all obtained from the same sample, sequenced in a study of blood T cell repertoires in COVID-19. This table comes from immunoSEQ multiplex PCR, and its TCRdb copy is limited to in-frame clones, with some not included. The sample yields around 250,000 clones, 90% seen once. Sequencing used PBMCs or T cells enriched from blood (not recorded which). The receptors here all came from a woman aged 25-40 years with acute COVID-19.

The V call is TRBV3-1 (or the pseudogene TRBV3-2), the J call TRBJ2-7; TRBD2 matches at 7 bases. The length of the CDR3 is 19 residues. V shed 0 bases, J shed 7 bases, and the junction held 21 bases outside the gene matches. Germline assignment: CDR1 LGHDT and CDR2 YNNKEL (reference sequence). Here the CDR3 reads CASSQEHSFGGGPPLEQYF. CDR3 DNA: TGTGCCAGCAGCCAAGAACACTCCTTCGGGGGAGGGCCACCCTTGGAGCAGTACTTC.

This sequence joins TRBV3-1 (or the pseudogene TRBV3-2) and TRBJ1-2; possible D gene TRBD1, 5 bases. Germline V gene lookup returns CDR1 LGHDT and CDR2 YNNKEL (reference sequence). The CDR3 has 13 amino acids. Trimming pared 1 base from V and 7 bases from J, leaving 10 bases between. The CDR3 DNA follows: TGTGCCAGCAGCCAAGCAGGGTTCTCTGGCTACACCTTC. Translation gives CASSQAGFSGYTF.